The 3 T cell receptor beta chains below come from one sample, sequenced in a study of human T cells and chemical hapten exposure. TCRdb passed the RACE reads through MiXCR, listing each CDR3 protein once. Among around 35,000 distinct CDR3 sequences listed, 5.5% were seen once. This sample's time point: healthy volunteer bleed at 6 weeks. The template was total RNA from unfractionated whole blood. The sequenced sample was whole blood. The receptors come from a human donor in good health. Some clones in this sample may be carry-over from other donors' samples.

With respect to this clonotype: This may stem from a read error, because a much larger clone lies one nucleotide away. The chain's CDR3 is CVSSARISGANVLTF. DNA of the CDR3: TGTGTCAGCAGTGCCCGGATTTCTGGGGCCAACGTCCTGACTTTC. J is TRBJ2-6 and V is TRBV6-2 or TRBV6-3; D is uncertain. CDR3 length: 15 residues. Germline CDR1 is MNHEY and CDR2 is SVGEGT.

J is TRBJ2-1 and V is TRBV14; 13 bases are a match to TRBD2. This CDR3 has 17 amino acids. CDR1 and CDR2 from the germline V gene are SGHDN and FVKESK. V shed 3 bases and J 6 bases; nucleotides not matched to a gene: 8. CDR3 DNA: TGTGCCAGCAGCCAGGGACTAGCGGGGCCACCTACCAATGAGCAGTTCTTC. Amino acids: CASSQGLAGPPTNEQFF. Full variable domain (rest looked up from reference TRBV14 and TRBJ2-1): EAGVTQFPSHSVIEKGQTVTLRCDPISGHDNLYWYRRVMGKEIKFLLHFVKESKQDESGMPNNRFLAERTGGTYSTLKVQPAELEDSGVYFCASSQGLAGPPTNEQFFGPGTRLTVL.

This clonotype was detected ten times or more. The J gene is TRBJ2-5, the V gene TRBV20-1; 8 nucleotides line up with TRBD2. Trimming cost V 0 bases and J 6 bases; bases outside gene matches: 12. The CDR3 sequence is 16 residues long. In germline, CDR1 is DFQATT, CDR2 SNEGSKA (reference sequence). The CDR3 coding sequence is TGCAGTGCTAGAGATCAATCGGGGGGGGCCGGGAAGACCCAGTACTTC. Its translation is CSARDQSGGAGKTQYF.